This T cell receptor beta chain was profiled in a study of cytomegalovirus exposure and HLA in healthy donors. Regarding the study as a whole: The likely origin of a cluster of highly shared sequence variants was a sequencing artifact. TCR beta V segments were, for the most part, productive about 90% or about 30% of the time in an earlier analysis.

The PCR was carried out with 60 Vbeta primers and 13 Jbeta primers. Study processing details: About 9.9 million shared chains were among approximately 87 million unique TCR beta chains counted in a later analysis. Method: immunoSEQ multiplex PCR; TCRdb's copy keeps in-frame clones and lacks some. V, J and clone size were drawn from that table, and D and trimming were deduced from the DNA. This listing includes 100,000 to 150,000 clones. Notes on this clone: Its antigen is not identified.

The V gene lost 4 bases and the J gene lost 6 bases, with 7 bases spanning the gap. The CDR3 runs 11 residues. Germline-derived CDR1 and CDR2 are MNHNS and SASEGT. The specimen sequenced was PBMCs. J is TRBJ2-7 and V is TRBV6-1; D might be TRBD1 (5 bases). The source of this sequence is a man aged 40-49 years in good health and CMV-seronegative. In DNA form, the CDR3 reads TGTGCCAGCAGTGGGGGCGCCGAGCAGTACTTC. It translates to CASSGGAEQYF.